This T cell receptor (beta chain) was captured in a study of immune cell composition in non-small cell lung cancer. About the research overall: Tumours were mainly lung adenocarcinoma or squamous cell carcinoma.

V gave up 5 bases and J gave up 5 bases, with 9 bases separating them. CDR3 length equals 11 residues. The germline V gene encodes CDR1 DFQATT and CDR2 SNEGSKA (reference sequence). This clone was seen more than once but under ten times. Its specificity is unknown. TCRdb's table, derived via immunoSEQ multiplex PCR, lists solely in-frame clones and lacks some. The repertoire holds roughly 2,200 clones, with 72% as singletons. Regarding the study as a whole: TIL tumour reactivity correlated with maximal tumour-associated clone frequency in adenocarcinoma. Tumour-reactive clones were not shown to match dominant in vivo tumour clones.

What was sequenced was lung tumor tissue. This receptor was obtained from a human donor with non-small cell lung cancer. This sequence joins TRBV20-1 and TRBJ2-5, with D perhaps matching TRBD2 (5 bases). CDR3 nucleotide sequence: TGCAGTGCTGGAGGCGGGGAGACCCAGTACTTC. Amino acids: CSAGGGETQYF.